This TCR beta chain came from a study of Ad26.COV2.S vaccination and SARS-CoV-2 variants. The assay was immunoSEQ multiplex PCR, and TCRdb's table has in-frame clones only and misses some. The sample has hundreds of thousands of clones; about 88% are singletons. Treatment in this sample: roughly 18 received Ad26.COV2.S at low or high dose, single or two shots; 5 received placebo; per-sample allocation not given. Sampling was done on day 63 after the first vaccine or placebo injection. Sequencing used peripheral blood, obtained in a trial of Ad26.COV2.S vaccine versus placebo. The TCR sequence derives from a person aged 18 to 59 who received the Ad26.COV2.S COVID-19 vaccine or a placebo.

DNA of the CDR3: TGTGCCAGCAGGGGGGCCCAGGGGAGCCCTGAAGCTTTCTTT. Residues: CASRGAQGSPEAFF. This chain links TRBV2 with TRBJ1-1; tentatively, D is TRBD1 (6 bases). The CDR3 spans 14 residues. CDR1 and CDR2 (germline): SNHLY, FYNNEI. V lost 6 bases to trimming and J lost 6 bases, with 17 bases between them.